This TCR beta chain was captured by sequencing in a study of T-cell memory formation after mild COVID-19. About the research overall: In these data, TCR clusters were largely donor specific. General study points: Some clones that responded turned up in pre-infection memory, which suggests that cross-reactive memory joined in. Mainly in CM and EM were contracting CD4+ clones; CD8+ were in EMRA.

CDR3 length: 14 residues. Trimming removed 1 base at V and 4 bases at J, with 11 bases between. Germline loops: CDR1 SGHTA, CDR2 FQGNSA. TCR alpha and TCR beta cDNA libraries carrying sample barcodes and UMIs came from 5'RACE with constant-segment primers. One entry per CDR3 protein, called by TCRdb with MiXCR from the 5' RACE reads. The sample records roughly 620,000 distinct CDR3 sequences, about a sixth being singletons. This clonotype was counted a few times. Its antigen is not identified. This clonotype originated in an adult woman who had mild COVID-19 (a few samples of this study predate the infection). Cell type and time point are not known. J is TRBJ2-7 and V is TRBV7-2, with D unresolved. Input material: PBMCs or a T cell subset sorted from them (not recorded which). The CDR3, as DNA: TGTGCCAGCAGCTTAGTATCGTCCCTTTACGAGCAGTACTTC. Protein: CASSLVSSLYEQYF.